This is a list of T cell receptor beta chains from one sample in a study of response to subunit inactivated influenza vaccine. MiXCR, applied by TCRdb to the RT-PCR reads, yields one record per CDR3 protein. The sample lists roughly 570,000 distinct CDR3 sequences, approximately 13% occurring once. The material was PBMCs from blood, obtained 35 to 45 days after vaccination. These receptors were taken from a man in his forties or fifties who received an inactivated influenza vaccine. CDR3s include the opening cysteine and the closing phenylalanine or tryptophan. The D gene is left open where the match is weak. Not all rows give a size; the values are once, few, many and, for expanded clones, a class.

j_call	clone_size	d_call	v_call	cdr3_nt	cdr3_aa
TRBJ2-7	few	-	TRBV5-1	TGCGCCAGCAGCTTGGTGGGCAAGGCCTACGAGCAGTACTTC	CASSLVGKAYEQYF
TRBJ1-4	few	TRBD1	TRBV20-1	TGCAGTGCTAGGGACCAGGGGGGGGCAACTAATGAAAAACTGTTTTTT	CSARDQGGATNEKLFF
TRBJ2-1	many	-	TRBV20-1	TGCAGTGCTAGAGGAGGTGGCATTTACAATGAGCAGTTCTTC	CSARGGGIYNEQFF
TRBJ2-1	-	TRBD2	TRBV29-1	TGCAGCGTTGAACAGCGAGCGGGGTCGAATGAGCAGTTCTTC	CSVEQRAGSNEQFF
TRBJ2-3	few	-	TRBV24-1	TGTGCCACCAGTGAATGGACAAGCACAGATACGCAGTATTTT	CATSEWTSTDTQYF
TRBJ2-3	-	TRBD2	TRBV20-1	TGCAGTGCTAGAGATGGGGGAGGGACTGTCACAGATACGCAGTATTTT	CSARDGGGTVTDTQYF
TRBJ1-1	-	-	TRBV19	TGTGCCAGTATAAGGTGGGCTGAAGCTTTCTTT	CASIRWAEAFF
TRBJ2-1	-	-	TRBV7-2	TGTGCCAGCAGCTTAGCGTACGCTAGGGCTCCTTTGGGGCAGTTCTTC	CASSLAYARAPLGQFF
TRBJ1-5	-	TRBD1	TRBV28	TGTGCCAGCAGTTTATCGTGGGACAGGGTGCTAAGCAATCAGCCCCAGCATTTT	CASSLSWDRVLSNQPQHF
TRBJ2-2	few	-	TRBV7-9	TGTGCCAGCAGCTTAGGACACGCGAACACCGGGGAGCTGTTTTTT	CASSLGHANTGELFF
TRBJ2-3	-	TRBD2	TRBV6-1	TGTGCCAGCACCTTAGCGGGGGGGAGCACAGATACGCAGTATTTT	CASTLAGGSTDTQYF
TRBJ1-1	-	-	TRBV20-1	TGCAGTGCTAGAGATTGGCAGAAACCCTTGGGCACTGAAGCTTTCTTT	CSARDWQKPLGTEAFF
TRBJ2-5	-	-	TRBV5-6	TGTGCCAGCAGCCGCAGAGATAGAAACAGGGAGACCCAGTACTTC	CASSRRDRNRETQYF
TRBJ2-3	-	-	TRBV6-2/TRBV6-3	TGTGCCAGCAGTTACTCTGGCATTGGGGCAGATACGCAGTATTTT	CASSYSGIGADTQYF
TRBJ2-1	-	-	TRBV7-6	TGTGCCAGCAGCTTAGCGTGGAGGGAGAGGTACAATGAGCAGTTCTTC	CASSLAWRERYNEQFF
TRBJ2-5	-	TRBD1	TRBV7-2	TGTGCCACCAGCGTGGGAATTACAGGGGTTCAAGAGACCCAGTACTTC	CATSVGITGVQETQYF
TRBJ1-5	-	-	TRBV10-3	TGTGCCATCAGTGATTCGCCCAGGGGTATATATCAGCCCCAGCATTTT	CAISDSPRGIYQPQHF
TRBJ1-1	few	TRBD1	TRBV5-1	TGCGCCAGCAGCGGGCCCCTTCAGGGGGGCACTGAAGCTTTCTTT	CASSGPLQGGTEAFF
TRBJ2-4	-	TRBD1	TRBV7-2	TGTGCCAGCAGCTTATCACCCCGGACAGGGCAGTACTTC	CASSLSPRTGQYF
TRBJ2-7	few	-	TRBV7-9	TGTGCCAGCAGCTTAGTTGTGGGAGTCAGGGACGAGCAGTACTTC	CASSLVVGVRDEQYF
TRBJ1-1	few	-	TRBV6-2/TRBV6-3	TGTGCCAGCAGTTACCCCCCAATCATGAACACTGAAGCTTTCTTT	CASSYPPIMNTEAFF
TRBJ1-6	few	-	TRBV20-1	TGCAGTGCTAGTGTCGTGAGCTCCTATAATTCACCCCTCCACTTT	CSASVVSSYNSPLHF
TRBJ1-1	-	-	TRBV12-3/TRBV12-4	TGTGCCAGCAGATACCCGGGGCGAACTGAAGCTTTCTTT	CASRYPGRTEAFF
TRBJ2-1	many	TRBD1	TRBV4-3	TGCGCCAGCAGCCAACCCGCGGACAGGGCGTCCTACAATGAGCAGTTCTTC	CASSQPADRASYNEQFF
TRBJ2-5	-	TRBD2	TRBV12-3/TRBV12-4	TGTGCCAGCAGCCCAGGTCCCGGGACTACAGAGACCCAGTACTTC	CASSPGPGTTETQYF
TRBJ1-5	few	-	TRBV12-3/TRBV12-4	TGTGCCAGCAGTACAGGGTTAAATCAGCCCCAGCATTTT	CASSTGLNQPQHF
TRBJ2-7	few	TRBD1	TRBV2	TGTGCCAGCACCAGGGACAGGTACTCCTACGAGCAGTACTTC	CASTRDRYSYEQYF
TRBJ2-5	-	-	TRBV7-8	TGTGCCAGCAGCTTAGTTGTATCGGCCCAAGAGACCCAGTACTTC	CASSLVVSAQETQYF
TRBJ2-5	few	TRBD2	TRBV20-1	TGCAGTGCTACCACCTTGGAGCGGGGAGACGAGACCCAGTACTTC	CSATTLERGDETQYF
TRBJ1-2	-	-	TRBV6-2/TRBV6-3	TGTGCCAGCAGTTACTCGAGTCGGATCTATGGCTACACCTTC	CASSYSSRIYGYTF
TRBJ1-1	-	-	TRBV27	TGTGCCAGCAGTTTATACAGGGCCACTGAAGCTTTCTTT	CASSLYRATEAFF
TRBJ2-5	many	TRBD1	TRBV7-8	TGTGCCAGCAGCCCAGACAGGGTCGGGAAAGAGACCCAGTACTTC	CASSPDRVGKETQYF
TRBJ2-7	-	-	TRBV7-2	TGTGCCACCCGGGACGGCAACTCCTACGAGCAGTACTTC	CATRDGNSYEQYF
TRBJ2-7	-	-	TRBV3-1	TGTGCCAGCAGCCAAAATGCAGTTGCCTACGAGCAGTACTTC	CASSQNAVAYEQYF
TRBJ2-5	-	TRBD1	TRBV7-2	TGTGCCAGCAGCCAGGACAGGGGGCATGAGACCCAGTACTTC	CASSQDRGHETQYF
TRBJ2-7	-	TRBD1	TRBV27	TGTGCCAGCAGTCCCCAATTCCGGACAGGGGGCTATGGCGAGCAGTACTTC	CASSPQFRTGGYGEQYF
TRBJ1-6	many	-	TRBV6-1	TGTGCCAGCACCGGACCGAGAAATAATTCACCCCTCCACTTT	CASTGPRNNSPLHF
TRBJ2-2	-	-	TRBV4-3	TGCGCCAGCAGCCAAGAGAATGCCCCCGGGGAGCTGTTTTTT	CASSQENAPGELFF
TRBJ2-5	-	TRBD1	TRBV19	TGTGCCAGTAGTCCGGGGACAGATCCGCTTCGGGAGACCCAGTACTTC	CASSPGTDPLRETQYF
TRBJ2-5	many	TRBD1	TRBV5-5	TGTGCCAGCAGCTCGTTCGCCACAGGGGGAAAGACCCAGTACTTC	CASSSFATGGKTQYF
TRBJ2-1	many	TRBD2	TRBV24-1	TGTGCCACCAGTGATTCGATAGGGGCTAGCGGAGTGTACAATGAGCAGTTCTTC	CATSDSIGASGVYNEQFF
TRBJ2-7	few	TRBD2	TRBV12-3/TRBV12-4	TGTGCCAGCAGTTTAGCAGGGACTAGCTCTTACGAGCAGTACTTC	CASSLAGTSSYEQYF
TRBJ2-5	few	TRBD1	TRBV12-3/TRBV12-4	TGTGCCAGCAGCCACGACAGGGAAGAGACCCAGTACTTC	CASSHDREETQYF
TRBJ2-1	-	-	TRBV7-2	TGTGCCAGCAGCTTAGTCGGAGGGGGGAAGGTACGGGAGCAGTTCTTC	CASSLVGGGKVREQFF
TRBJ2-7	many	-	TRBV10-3	TGTGCCACCTCGTCCGACTCCTACGAGCAGTACTTC	CATSSDSYEQYF
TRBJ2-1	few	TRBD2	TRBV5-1	TGCGCCAGCGGGAGGGTCCCAGGACACAATGAGCAGTTCTTC	CASGRVPGHNEQFF
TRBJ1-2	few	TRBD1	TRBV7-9	TGTGCCAGCAGCTTAGTACTGGGACAGGGAGCTGGCTACACCTTC	CASSLVLGQGAGYTF
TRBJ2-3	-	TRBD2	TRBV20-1	TGCAGTGCTGAGGGGGGACTAGCGGCTTCTCCAACGCAGTATTTT	CSAEGGLAASPTQYF
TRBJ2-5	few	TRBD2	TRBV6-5	TGTGCCAGCAGTTACTCAGGACTAGCGGGGACCGCAGAGACCCAGTACTTC	CASSYSGLAGTAETQYF
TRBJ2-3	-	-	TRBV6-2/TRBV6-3	TGTGCCAGCGGGAAGGAGGTCACGCAGTATTTT	CASGKEVTQYF